This T cell receptor beta chain was obtained from a study of Ad26.COV2.S vaccination and SARS-CoV-2 variants. Turning to the study itself: The donor participated in the COV1001 trial, in its Ad26.COV2.S arm. The study gave Ad26.COV2.S intramuscularly, once or twice 56 days apart.

A remark on this clone: Its antigen is still unknown.

Findings and caveats of the study: Reportedly, spike-specific CD8+ and CD4+ T cell responses achieved substantial breadth once vaccination had taken place.

Treatment: roughly 18 received Ad26.COV2.S at low or high dose, single or two shots; roughly five received placebo; per-sample allocation not given. Day 63 following the first vaccine or placebo injection was when the samples were taken. Method: immunoSEQ multiplex PCR; TCRdb's copy keeps in-frame clones and lacks some. The data show roughly 300,000 clones, roughly 91% seen once. This CDR3 contains 13 residues. V lost 4 bases and J 8 bases, leaving 9 bases between the germline ends. In germline, CDR1 is ENHRY, CDR2 SYGVKD. Specimen: peripheral blood, collected in a trial of Ad26.COV2.S vaccine versus placebo. This receptor was identified in a person aged 18 to 59 who received the Ad26.COV2.S COVID-19 vaccine or a placebo. The chain recombines TRBV10-3 with TRBJ1-6; D perhaps matches TRBD1 (6 bases). The CDR3 sequence is CAISADRHSPLHF. CDR3 in DNA: TGTGCCATCAGTGCCGACAGGCATTCACCCCTCCACTTT.